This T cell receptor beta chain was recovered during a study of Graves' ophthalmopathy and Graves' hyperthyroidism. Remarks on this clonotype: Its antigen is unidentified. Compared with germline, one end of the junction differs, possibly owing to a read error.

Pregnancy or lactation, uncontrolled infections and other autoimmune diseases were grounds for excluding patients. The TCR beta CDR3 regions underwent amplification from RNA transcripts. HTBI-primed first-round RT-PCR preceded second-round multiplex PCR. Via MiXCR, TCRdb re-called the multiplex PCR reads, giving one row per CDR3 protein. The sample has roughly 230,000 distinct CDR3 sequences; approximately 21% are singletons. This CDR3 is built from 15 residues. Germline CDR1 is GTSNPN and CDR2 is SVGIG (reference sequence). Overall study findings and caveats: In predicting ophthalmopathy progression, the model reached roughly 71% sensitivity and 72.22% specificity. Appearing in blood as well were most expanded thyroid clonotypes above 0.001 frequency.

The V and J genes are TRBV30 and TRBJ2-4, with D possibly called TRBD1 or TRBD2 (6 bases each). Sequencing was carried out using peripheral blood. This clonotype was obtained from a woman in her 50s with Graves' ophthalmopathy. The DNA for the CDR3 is TGTGTCTGGAGCCAGGGGCGGGGAGCCAAAAACATTCAGTACTTC. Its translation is CVWSQGRGAKNIQYF.